This TCR beta chain was sequenced for a study of shared clonotypes between healthy human individuals. The study, taken as a whole, reports: Naive subsets generally exceeded memory subsets in estimated richness.

Note on this clone: What it recognizes is unknown.

In the naive CD8 group, cells lacked CD45RO and were positively selected for CCR7, so terminally differentiated effector memory CD45RA+ cells were left out. Sequencing was performed with immunoSEQ multiplex PCR; in TCRdb, only in-frame clones are kept and a portion is missing. Among about 1,900,000 clones listed, 85% to 95% were seen once. Sequences were obtained from naive CD8+ T cells sorted from blood. The sequence came from a man in his late teens or twenties in good health.

CDR3 residues: CASSHPDTDTQYF. The CDR3 region has the DNA TGTGCCAGCAGCCACCCAGACACAGATACGCAGTATTTT. This chain joins TRBV7-9 and TRBJ2-3; D is uncertain. This CDR3 comprises 13 residues. V was pared by 5 bases and J by 2 bases, with 8 bases between. CDR1 is SEHNR, CDR2 FQNEAQ, per germline (reference sequence).